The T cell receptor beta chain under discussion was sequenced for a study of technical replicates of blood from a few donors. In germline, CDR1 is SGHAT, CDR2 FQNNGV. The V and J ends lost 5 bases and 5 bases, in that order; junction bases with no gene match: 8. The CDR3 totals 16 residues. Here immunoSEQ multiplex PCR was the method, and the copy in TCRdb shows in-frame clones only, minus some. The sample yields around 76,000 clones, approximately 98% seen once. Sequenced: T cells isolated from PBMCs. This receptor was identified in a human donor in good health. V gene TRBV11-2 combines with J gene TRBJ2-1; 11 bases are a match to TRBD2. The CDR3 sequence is CASSPKGLADNNEQFF. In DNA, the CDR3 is TGTGCCAGCAGCCCAAAGGGACTAGCGGATAACAATGAGCAGTTCTTC.